The rows below give T cell receptor beta chains drawn from one sample of a study of T cells in Graves' hyperthyroidism and ophthalmopathy. Via MiXCR, TCRdb re-called the multiplex PCR reads, giving one row per CDR3 protein. Altogether 96,000 or so distinct CDR3 sequences are present, about half being singletons, with the ten largest covering roughly 26%. The sequenced sample was blood. The receptors originated from a woman between 40 and 55 years old with Graves' hyperthyroidism. The CDR3 runs from the conserved cysteine through the conserved F or W. A D gene is named only where the DNA matches it firmly. Clone size is stated in some rows and not others, as once, few, many or a class when expanded.

D gene: .; J gene: TRBJ1-2; CDR3 length: 16; clone size: .; V gene: TRBV15; CDR3 protein: CATSSHSGTVNYGYTF; CDR3 DNA: TGTGCCACCAGCAGCCATTCCGGGACGGTGAACTATGGCTACACCTTC
D gene: TRBD1; J gene: TRBJ1-2; CDR3 length: 14; clone size: many; V gene: TRBV28; CDR3 protein: CASSPGQANYGYTF; CDR3 DNA: TGTGCCAGCAGTCCAGGACAGGCTAACTATGGCTACACCTTC
D gene: .; J gene: TRBJ2-2; CDR3 length: 15; clone size: .; V gene: TRBV2; CDR3 protein: CASKRPGHNTGELSW; CDR3 DNA: TGTGCCAGCAAGAGGCCGGGACACAACACCGGGGAGCTGTCTTGG
D gene: TRBD1; J gene: TRBJ1-5; CDR3 length: 16; clone size: .; V gene: TRBV7-9; CDR3 protein: CASSLVDRGTNQPQHF; CDR3 DNA: TGTGCCAGCAGCTTAGTCGACAGGGGTACCAATCAGCCCCAGCATTTT
D gene: .; J gene: TRBJ1-1; CDR3 length: 14; clone size: few; V gene: TRBV9; CDR3 protein: CASSPPVRTDEAFF; CDR3 DNA: TGTGCCAGCTCACCACCGGTTAGGACGGATGAAGCTTTCTTT
D gene: .; J gene: TRBJ1-2; CDR3 length: 13; clone size: .; V gene: TRBV7-2; CDR3 protein: CASSQTGSYGYTF; CDR3 DNA: TGTGCCAGCAGCCAGACGGGGAGCTATGGCTACACCTTC
D gene: TRBD1; J gene: TRBJ1-5; CDR3 length: 14; clone size: many; V gene: TRBV19; CDR3 protein: CASTSRGSFRPQHF; CDR3 DNA: TGTGCCAGTACGTCCAGGGGGTCCTTTCGGCCCCAGCATTTT
D gene: .; J gene: TRBJ2-7; CDR3 length: 13; clone size: many; V gene: TRBV5-1; CDR3 protein: CASKRDNSYEQYF; CDR3 DNA: TGCGCCAGCAAACGGGACAACTCCTACGAGCAGTACTTC
D gene: .; J gene: TRBJ2-7; CDR3 length: 15; clone size: few; V gene: TRBV28; CDR3 protein: CASRPTGAFSYEQYF; CDR3 DNA: TGTGCCAGCAGACCCACAGGAGCCTTCTCCTACGAGCAGTACTTC
D gene: TRBD2; J gene: TRBJ2-5; CDR3 length: 18; clone size: .; V gene: TRBV15; CDR3 protein: CATSSPRLAGVSQETQYF; CDR3 DNA: TGTGCCACCAGCAGCCCCCGACTAGCGGGAGTTTCCCAAGAGACCCAGTACTTC
D gene: TRBD1; J gene: TRBJ2-7; CDR3 length: 13; clone size: .; V gene: TRBV5-1; CDR3 protein: CASSPGQGPEQYF; CDR3 DNA: TGCGCCAGCAGCCCGGGACAGGGCCCCGAGCAGTACTTC
D gene: .; J gene: TRBJ1-4; CDR3 length: 14; clone size: .; V gene: TRBV7-2; CDR3 protein: CASSSKEQGEKLFF; CDR3 DNA: TGTGCCAGCAGCTCCAAGGAGCAGGGGGAAAAACTGTTTTTT
D gene: .; J gene: TRBJ1-1; CDR3 length: 13; clone size: many; V gene: TRBV7-9; CDR3 protein: CASSFLEGTEAFF; CDR3 DNA: TGTGCCAGCAGCTTTCTTGAGGGGACTGAAGCTTTCTTT
D gene: TRBD1; J gene: TRBJ2-5; CDR3 length: 15; clone size: many; V gene: TRBV7-2; CDR3 protein: CASSFQGAIRETQYF; CDR3 DNA: TGTGCCAGCAGCTTCCAGGGGGCTATCCGAGAGACCCAGTACTTC
D gene: TRBD2; J gene: TRBJ2-7; CDR3 length: 15; clone size: .; V gene: TRBV7-2; CDR3 protein: CASSLALAGTYEQYF; CDR3 DNA: TGTGCCAGCAGCTTGGCTCTAGCGGGAACCTACGAGCAGTACTTC
D gene: .; J gene: TRBJ2-5; CDR3 length: 13; clone size: few; V gene: TRBV4-2; CDR3 protein: CASKDLKKETQYF; CDR3 DNA: TGTGCCAGTAAAGACTTGAAAAAAGAGACCCAGTACTTC
D gene: .; J gene: TRBJ1-5; CDR3 length: 13; clone size: .; V gene: TRBV10-3; CDR3 protein: CAVNSGKDQPQHF; CDR3 DNA: TGTGCCGTCAACTCGGGAAAGGATCAGCCCCAGCATTTT
D gene: TRBD1; J gene: TRBJ1-1; CDR3 length: 16; clone size: .; V gene: TRBV7-9; CDR3 protein: CASSLGTTGGGTEAFF; CDR3 DNA: TGTGCCAGCAGCTTGGGAACGACAGGGGGCGGCACTGAAGCTTTCTTT
D gene: TRBD1; J gene: TRBJ1-2; CDR3 length: 15; clone size: .; V gene: TRBV29-1; CDR3 protein: CSLVGAGGGSGGYTF; CDR3 DNA: TGCAGCTTAGTAGGGGCAGGGGGAGGCAGCGGAGGCTACACCTTC
D gene: TRBD2; J gene: TRBJ2-2; CDR3 length: 17; clone size: many; V gene: TRBV2; CDR3 protein: CASTRSLAAWNTGELFF; CDR3 DNA: TGTGCCAGCACCCGATCCCTAGCGGCTTGGAACACCGGGGAGCTGTTTTTT
D gene: .; J gene: TRBJ2-7; CDR3 length: 16; clone size: many; V gene: TRBV12-3/TRBV12-4; CDR3 protein: CASSFVGGYRSYEQYF; CDR3 DNA: TGTGCCAGCAGTTTCGTCGGGGGCTACCGCTCCTACGAGCAGTACTTC
D gene: .; J gene: TRBJ2-7; CDR3 length: 13; clone size: .; V gene: TRBV7-9; CDR3 protein: CASSPTEYYEQYF; CDR3 DNA: TGTGCCAGCAGTCCGACAGAGTACTACGAGCAGTACTTC
D gene: .; J gene: TRBJ1-5; CDR3 length: 15; clone size: .; V gene: TRBV11-2; CDR3 protein: CASSLERGLGQPQHF; CDR3 DNA: TGTGCCAGCAGCTTGGAGCGGGGGCTTGGTCAGCCCCAGCATTTT
D gene: TRBD2; J gene: TRBJ2-5; CDR3 length: 13; clone size: many; V gene: TRBV6-2/TRBV6-3; CDR3 protein: CASTSTSLETQYF; CDR3 DNA: TGTGCCAGCACCTCGACTAGCTTGGAGACCCAGTACTTC
D gene: .; J gene: TRBJ1-5; CDR3 length: 13; clone size: many; V gene: TRBV7-2; CDR3 protein: CASSFSSNQPQHF; CDR3 DNA: TGTGCCAGCAGCTTTTCGAGCAATCAGCCCCAGCATTTT
D gene: .; J gene: TRBJ2-5; CDR3 length: 15; clone size: many; V gene: TRBV2; CDR3 protein: CASSERTPGQETQYF; CDR3 DNA: TGTGCCAGCAGTGAGAGGACCCCGGGACAAGAGACCCAGTACTTC
D gene: TRBD2; J gene: TRBJ2-7; CDR3 length: 16; clone size: .; V gene: TRBV5-1; CDR3 protein: CASSLATSGPPREQYF; CDR3 DNA: TGCGCCAGCAGCTTGGCTACTAGCGGGCCCCCTAGAGAGCAGTACTTC
D gene: .; J gene: TRBJ2-3; CDR3 length: 14; clone size: .; V gene: TRBV20-1; CDR3 protein: CSAREYGAGDTQYF; CDR3 DNA: TGCAGTGCTAGAGAATACGGGGCTGGAGATACGCAGTATTTT
D gene: .; J gene: TRBJ2-2; CDR3 length: 12; clone size: many; V gene: TRBV29-1; CDR3 protein: CSVEHRTGELFF; CDR3 DNA: TGCAGCGTTGAACATCGAACCGGGGAGCTGTTTTTT
D gene: TRBD2; J gene: TRBJ2-2; CDR3 length: 18; clone size: .; V gene: TRBV15; CDR3 protein: CATSSLLSGRGNTGELFF; CDR3 DNA: TGTGCCACCAGCAGCTTGTTGAGCGGGAGGGGGAACACCGGGGAGCTGTTTTTT
D gene: TRBD1; J gene: TRBJ1-1; CDR3 length: 14; clone size: many; V gene: TRBV5-8; CDR3 protein: CASSRTGRATEAFF; CDR3 DNA: TGTGCCAGCAGCCGGACAGGGCGGGCCACTGAAGCTTTCTTT
D gene: .; J gene: TRBJ2-7; CDR3 length: 12; clone size: many; V gene: TRBV7-9; CDR3 protein: CAIHSGSYEQYF; CDR3 DNA: TGTGCCATCCATTCGGGGTCCTACGAGCAGTACTTC
D gene: .; J gene: TRBJ1-1; CDR3 length: 15; clone size: .; V gene: TRBV6-1; CDR3 protein: CASSGSAGTNTEAFF; CDR3 DNA: TGTGCCAGCAGTGGGAGCGCGGGGACGAACACTGAAGCTTTCTTT
D gene: .; J gene: TRBJ1-5; CDR3 length: 18; clone size: few; V gene: TRBV6-2/TRBV6-3; CDR3 protein: CASTLSWLEMGSNQPQHF; CDR3 DNA: TGTGCCAGCACCCTATCGTGGCTCGAAATGGGAAGCAATCAGCCCCAGCATTTT
D gene: .; J gene: TRBJ2-7; CDR3 length: 13; clone size: once; V gene: TRBV10-3; CDR3 protein: CAIGQAATYEQYF; CDR3 DNA: TGTGCCATCGGGCAAGCGGCCACCTACGAGCAGTACTTC
D gene: TRBD2; J gene: TRBJ2-2; CDR3 length: 15; clone size: once; V gene: TRBV7-9; CDR3 protein: CASSFESREYGELFF; CDR3 DNA: TGTGCCAGCAGCTTTGAGTCGCGGGAGTACGGGGAGCTGTTTTTT
D gene: .; J gene: TRBJ2-7; CDR3 length: 12; clone size: many; V gene: TRBV20-1; CDR3 protein: CSARGLSYEQYF; CDR3 DNA: TGCAGTGCTAGAGGGCTCTCCTACGAGCAGTACTTC
D gene: .; J gene: TRBJ1-4; CDR3 length: 14; clone size: .; V gene: TRBV15; CDR3 protein: CATSRDRGGEKLFF; CDR3 DNA: TGTGCCACCAGCAGAGATCGGGGCGGCGAAAAACTGTTTTTT
D gene: TRBD2; J gene: TRBJ2-3; CDR3 length: 15; clone size: many; V gene: TRBV7-6; CDR3 protein: CASSLSGTSTDTQYF; CDR3 DNA: TGTGCCAGCAGCTTAAGCGGGACTAGCACAGATACGCAGTATTTT
D gene: .; J gene: TRBJ2-2; CDR3 length: 15; clone size: .; V gene: TRBV7-8; CDR3 protein: CASSLMEGGTGELFF; CDR3 DNA: TGTGCCAGCAGCTTAATGGAGGGCGGCACCGGGGAGCTATTTTTT
D gene: .; J gene: TRBJ2-7; CDR3 length: 13; clone size: .; V gene: TRBV7-2; CDR3 protein: CASRTDIGVKQYF; CDR3 DNA: TGTGCCAGCAGGACGGACATTGGGGTGAAGCAGTACTTC
D gene: TRBD1; J gene: TRBJ2-2; CDR3 length: 16; clone size: .; V gene: TRBV7-8; CDR3 protein: CASSLARTGATGELFF; CDR3 DNA: TGTGCCAGCAGCTTAGCTCGGACAGGGGCCACCGGGGAGCTGTTTTTT
D gene: .; J gene: TRBJ1-6; CDR3 length: 13; clone size: .; V gene: TRBV20-1; CDR3 protein: CSARRQGYSPLHF; CDR3 DNA: TGCAGTGCTAGACGGCAGGGGTATTCACCCCTCCACTTT
D gene: TRBD1; J gene: TRBJ2-7; CDR3 length: 16; clone size: .; V gene: TRBV7-2; CDR3 protein: CASGSGQGWSSYEQYF; CDR3 DNA: TGTGCCAGCGGCTCAGGACAGGGATGGAGCTCCTACGAGCAGTACTTC
D gene: TRBD2; J gene: TRBJ2-5; CDR3 length: 14; clone size: few; V gene: TRBV15; CDR3 protein: CATNLGLAGETQYF; CDR3 DNA: TGTGCCACCAACCTCGGACTAGCAGGCGAGACCCAGTACTTC
D gene: .; J gene: TRBJ1-2; CDR3 length: 12; clone size: once; V gene: TRBV29-1; CDR3 protein: CSARRLDYGYTF; CDR3 DNA: TGCAGTGCCCGCCGTCTCGACTATGGCTACACCTTC
D gene: TRBD1; J gene: TRBJ1-1; CDR3 length: 13; clone size: many; V gene: TRBV7-2; CDR3 protein: CASAQPGGTEAFF; CDR3 DNA: TGTGCCAGCGCACAACCAGGGGGCACTGAAGCTTTCTTT
D gene: TRBD2; J gene: TRBJ2-7; CDR3 length: 15; clone size: few; V gene: TRBV12-3/TRBV12-4; CDR3 protein: CASSTYGGVPYEQYF; CDR3 DNA: TGTGCCAGCAGTACCTATGGGGGGGTCCCCTACGAGCAGTACTTC
D gene: TRBD2; J gene: TRBJ2-7; CDR3 length: 16; clone size: .; V gene: TRBV5-1; CDR3 protein: CASSWGTSGSSYEQYF; CDR3 DNA: TGCGCCAGCAGCTGGGGGACTAGCGGGAGCTCCTACGAGCAGTACTTC
D gene: .; J gene: TRBJ1-5; CDR3 length: 13; clone size: few; V gene: TRBV20-1; CDR3 protein: CSARGGNDQPQHF; CDR3 DNA: TGCAGTGCTCGAGGGGGGAACGATCAGCCCCAGCATTTT
D gene: .; J gene: TRBJ2-5; CDR3 length: 15; clone size: many; V gene: TRBV7-2; CDR3 protein: CASSPLGAVQETQYF; CDR3 DNA: TGTGCCAGCAGCCCGTTAGGAGCGGTACAAGAGACCCAGTACTTC
D gene: .; J gene: TRBJ1-1; CDR3 length: 12; clone size: many; V gene: TRBV20-1; CDR3 protein: CSAKDRHTEAFF; CDR3 DNA: TGCAGTGCTAAAGATAGGCACACTGAAGCTTTCTTT